The clone carrying this T cell receptor (beta chain) was observed a single time. Naivety among CD8 cells was defined by CD45RO negativity and positive CCR7 selection, thereby excluding terminally differentiated effector memory CD45RA+ cells. Adult donors, all healthy and HIV-negative, had no recent acute infections or vaccinations. The method was immunoSEQ multiplex PCR; TCRdb's version includes in-frame clones alone and lacks a portion of them. The sample lists around 2.1 million clones, under 95% occurring once. The data belong to a study of shared clonotypes between healthy human individuals. Germline values: CDR1 MNHEY, CDR2 SMNVEV (reference sequence). The CDR3 is made up of 15 amino acids. V shed 2 bases and J shed 2 bases, with 13 bases lying between them.

This clonotype was sampled from a man aged 18 to 29 in good health. Some clones in this sample may be carry-over from other donors' samples. V is TRBV27 and J is TRBJ2-7; unclear D gene. The sample consisted of naive CD8+ T cells from PBMCs. This CDR3 is CASSLAIPLAYEQYF. CDR3 nucleotide sequence: TGTGCCAGCAGTTTAGCGATTCCCCTTGCCTACGAGCAGTACTTC.